This T cell receptor (beta chain) was found in a study of low-dose radiotherapy and immunotherapy resistance in tumors. Concerning this clonotype: A far more abundant clone sits one base away, making this likely a read error.

CDR3 size: 15 residues. The V gene's germline CDR1 is SGHTA and CDR2 FQGNSA. Between the trimmed V and J ends, which lost 1 base and 10 bases, there was a span of 17 bases. Time point here: after trial treatment. Treatment specified: LDRT plus nivolumab, ipilimumab, low-dose cyclophosphamide and aspirin (RACIN trial). Covering alpha and beta chains, TRAV- and TRBV-specific primers were used for the first-strand cDNA. Amplification, which lasted approximately 19 PCR cycles, used a constant-region primer and V-primer adapter to amplify TCRs. A single record per CDR3 protein comes from TCRdb applying MiXCR to the reads. The data hold more than 90,000 distinct CDR3 sequences, with around 20% observed a single time.

The chain employs TRBV7-2 and TRBJ2-1; D may match TRBD1 or TRBD2 (5 bases each). Sample: PBMCs, taken after low-dose radiotherapy plus immunotherapy. The clonotype originates from a male donor with prostate cancer. The CDR3 sequence is CASSLGLGTTYEQFF. The CDR3 coding sequence is TGTGCCAGCAGCTTAGGGCTCGGGACCACCTACGAGCAGTTCTTC. The full variable domain, in which reference TRBV7-2 and TRBJ2-1 provide the parts outside the CDR3, is GAGVSQSPSNKVTEKGKDVELRCDPISGHTALYWYRQSLGQGLEFLIYFQGNSAPDKSGLPSDRFSAERTGGSVSTLTIQRTQQEDSAVYLCASSLGLGTTYEQFFGPGTRLTVL.